These 32 T cell receptor beta chains originate from one sample sequenced in a study of identical twins. TCRdb reprocessed the 5' RACE reads via MiXCR and lists one record per CDR3 protein. Here the sample spans about 660,000 distinct CDR3 sequences, around 8.6% being singletons. These same records also appear under a second study, on yellow fever vaccine responses in identical twins.

The material sequenced was PBMCs. All receptors derive from a woman between 18 and 30 years old in good health.

In its sample, this clonotype was seen a few times. The V gene is TRBV6-1, the J gene TRBJ2-2; D remains ambiguous. This CDR3 is built from 11 residues. V lost 3 bases and J 7 bases, leaving 3 bases between the germline ends. CDR1 is MNHNS, CDR2 SASEGT, per germline. The CDR3 region is CASSDLGELFF. The CDR3 nucleotides are TGTGCCAGCAGTGATCTCGGGGAGCTGTTTTTT.

The gene calls are TRBV7-8 and TRBJ2-2, with TRBD1 matching over 7 bases. CDR3 size: 18 residues. The V gene's germline CDR1 is SGHVS and CDR2 FQNEAQ. Trimming removed 0 bases from V and 3 bases from J; junction bases left unmatched: 10. CDR3 region: CASSLARPGQTHTGELFF. DNA of the CDR3: TGTGCCAGCAGCTTAGCGAGGCCGGGACAGACTCACACCGGGGAGCTGTTTTTT.

The gene calls are TRBV9 and TRBJ2-1; the match to TRBD1 covers 9 bases. The CDR3 has 15 amino acids. J lost 9 bases, V lost 0 bases, and 7 bases had no gene match. Per germline, CDR1 SGDLS and CDR2 YYNGEE. The CDR3 sequence is CASSVGGQGTGEQFF. In DNA, the CDR3 is TGTGCCAGCAGCGTAGGGGGACAGGGTACCGGTGAGCAGTTCTTC.

This clonotype was observed a few times. V usage is TRBV20-1 and J usage is TRBJ1-2, with D uncertain. Germline CDR1 reads DFQATT; CDR2 reads SNEGSKA (reference sequence). Trimming pared 0 bases from V and 0 bases from J, leaving 14 bases between. The CDR3 extends over 16 amino acids. CDR3 region: CSARDNKARANYGYTF. DNA of the CDR3: TGCAGTGCTAGAGATAATAAAGCGAGAGCTAACTATGGCTACACCTTC.

The chain is built from TRBV18 and TRBJ2-5; D call uncertain. The CDR3 runs to 16 residues. The germline gives CDR1 KGHSH, CDR2 LQKENI. The V end was cut by 0 bases, the J end by 5 bases, with 16 bases between. The CDR3 loop reads CASSPPSFPARETQYF. The CDR3 nucleotides read TGTGCCAGCTCACCACCGTCCTTCCCGGCCCGGGAGACCCAGTACTTC.

The chain combines TRBV4-3 with TRBJ2-3; TRBD2 matches 9 bases. The CDR3 covers 17 residues. Germline lookup yields CDR1 LGHNA and CDR2 YSLEER. V was pared by 0 bases and J by 4 bases, with 8 bases of the junction left unmatched. The CDR3: CASSQDRGGRVSDTQYF. The CDR3 DNA reads TGCGCCAGCAGCCAAGATAGAGGCGGGAGGGTGTCAGATACGCAGTATTTT.

The sample holds a few counts of this clonotype. The chain employs TRBV29-1 and TRBJ2-1; 11 bases are a match to TRBD2. J lost 0 bases, V lost 3 bases, and 4 bases had no gene match. Germline V gene data show CDR1 as SQVTM and CDR2 as ANQGSEA. The CDR3 sequence is 16 residues long. CDR3 coding DNA: TGCAGCGTTGAGGGGACTAGCGGCCCCTCCTACAATGAGCAGTTCTTC. Translating it yields CSVEGTSGPSYNEQFF.

This clonotype has a handful of counts. The gene calls are TRBV7-9 and TRBJ1-4; 8 bases line up with TRBD1. CDR1 SEHNR and CDR2 FQNEAQ come from the germline V gene (reference sequence). Losses at the gene ends were 3 bases for V and 8 bases for J; bases not matched to a gene: 11. The length of the CDR3 is 16 residues. The CDR3 DNA is TGTGCCAGCAGCTTCCCAAGACAGGGGATCTTGGAAAAACTGTTTTTT. It codes for CASSFPRQGILEKLFF.

This clonotype was counted only a few times. The chain links TRBV7-8 to TRBJ2-1, with 12 bases lining up with TRBD2. Germline CDR1 reads SGHVS; CDR2 reads FQNEAQ. The junction had 18 bases not matched to a gene; V was cut back by 8 bases and J by 7 bases. The CDR3 is made up of 18 amino acids. As DNA, the CDR3 is TGTGCCAGCCTCAGCTTAGGTCTAGCGGGAGGGAATAGGAATGAGCAGTTCTTC. This translates into CASLSLGLAGGNRNEQFF.

This clonotype was counted between two and nine times. This chain links TRBV6-5 with TRBJ2-5; D unresolved. From germline, CDR1 is MNHEY and CDR2 SVGAGI. The CDR3 length is 14 residues. V lost 2 bases and J 5 bases, leaving 12 bases between the germline ends. The CDR3 here is CASSYSPIGETQYF. In DNA form, the CDR3 reads TGTGCCAGCAGTTACAGTCCCATCGGGGAGACCCAGTACTTC.

This clonotype has a count of ten or more. The chain is built from TRBV7-8 and TRBJ2-3; either TRBD1 or TRBD2 may supply D (5 bases each). The CDR3 runs to 13 residues. V shed 1 base and J shed 8 bases, with 10 bases lying between them. Germline values: CDR1 SGHVS, CDR2 FQNEAQ. CDR3 protein: CASSLDQGTTQYF. In nucleotides, the CDR3 is TGTGCCAGCAGCTTAGATCAAGGGACTACGCAGTATTTT.

The table lists this clonotype with many counts. The V gene is TRBV27, the J gene TRBJ2-4; D is ambiguous. Germline V gene lookup returns CDR1 MNHEY and CDR2 SMNVEV (reference sequence). V was cut by 0 bases and J by 0 bases, with 9 bases left in between. This CDR3 region has 16 residues. The CDR3 nucleotides read TGTGCCAGCAGTTTATCGCAGCGACTAGCCAAAAACATTCAGTACTTC. Protein: CASSLSQRLAKNIQYF.

This clonotype appeared a few times. The rearrangement links TRBV4-1 to TRBJ2-7; 12 nucleotides match TRBD1. Germline lookup yields CDR1 MGHRA and CDR2 YSYEKL. V was pared by 9 bases and J by 4 bases, with 7 bases of the junction left unmatched. The CDR3 runs 14 residues. In DNA, the CDR3 is TGCGCCAGGTACCGGGACAGGGGGCTATACGAGCAGTACTTC. Translating gives CARYRDRGLYEQYF.

This clonotype was seen more than once but under ten times. This sequence joins TRBV6-1 and TRBJ2-7; weak D call: TRBD1 (6 bases). This CDR3 spans 16 amino acids. Germline values: CDR1 MNHNS, CDR2 SASEGT. V lost 1 base and J 4 bases, leaving 17 bases between the germline ends. As DNA, the CDR3 is TGTGCCAGCAGTGAAGGAAGAGGACAGAGAGGGTACGAGCAGTACTTC. Protein sequence: CASSEGRGQRGYEQYF.

V and J are TRBV7-2 and TRBJ2-3; D is perhaps TRBD1 (6 bases). Deletions cut 3 bases from V and 3 bases from J, with 16 bases between. This CDR3 has 16 amino acids. Germline V gives CDR1 SGHTA, CDR2 FQGNSA. The DNA of the CDR3 is TGTGCCAGCAGCTTTCAGGGGTCGAGGGGAACAGATACGCAGTATTTT. The encoded protein is CASSFQGSRGTDTQYF.

This clonotype showed up many times. CDR3 nucleotide sequence: TGCAGTGCCAACCGGGACAATCGGAACAATGAGCAGTTCTTC. Translated, it gives CSANRDNRNNEQFF. The gene calls are TRBV20-1 and TRBJ2-1, with D possibly matching TRBD1 (6 bases). Deletions cut 6 bases from V and 5 bases from J, with 17 bases between. CDR3 length: 14 residues. Germline V gene lookup returns CDR1 DFQATT and CDR2 SNEGSKA (reference sequence).

This clonotype was observed a handful of times. V usage is TRBV29-1 and J usage is TRBJ2-7, with TRBD2 matching over 13 bases. The germline gives CDR1 SQVTM, CDR2 ANQGSEA. V was pared by 4 bases and J by 2 bases, with 2 bases of the junction left unmatched. The CDR3 contains 14 residues. The CDR3 is CSVVGLAGAYEQYF. The CDR3 DNA sequence: TGCAGCGTTGTTGGACTAGCGGGAGCCTACGAGCAGTACTTC.

The chain links TRBV7-8 to TRBJ1-1, with TRBD1 as a possible D gene (5 bases). CDR1 SGHVS and CDR2 FQNEAQ come from the germline V gene. Deletions cut 4 bases from V and 7 bases from J, with 10 bases between. The CDR3 length is 12 residues. The CDR3 region has the DNA TGTGCCAGCAGCTCCGGGGGTCGTGAAGCTTTCTTT. Translating it yields CASSSGGREAFF.

This clonotype has ten or more counts. The chain has TRBV28 and TRBJ1-2, with D possibly matching TRBD1 (5 bases). The CDR3 length is 14 residues. V lost 5 bases and J lost 8, with 18 bases in between. Germline CDR1 and CDR2: MDHEN and SYDVKM. CDR3 sequence reads: CASSPSGTHLGYTF. For the CDR3, the DNA is TGTGCCAGCAGTCCCTCCGGGACTCACTTGGGCTACACCTTC.

This rearrangement joins TRBV7-9 to TRBJ2-7, with D perhaps assigned TRBD1 or TRBD2 (5 bases each). The CDR3 is made up of 12 amino acids. In germline, CDR1 is SEHNR, CDR2 FQNEAQ (reference sequence). The V end was cut by 8 bases, the J end by 4 bases, with 12 bases between. The CDR3 reads CASEGTQYEQYF. CDR3 nucleotide sequence: TGTGCCAGCGAAGGGACGCAATACGAGCAGTACTTC.

This clonotype was counted a few times. This chain connects TRBV7-2 to TRBJ2-3; weak D call: TRBD1 (7 bases). V shed 5 bases and J shed 5 bases, with 17 bases lying between them. CDR3 length: 15 residues. Germline V gene lookup returns CDR1 SGHTA and CDR2 FQGNSA. CDR3 sequence: CASSHGGGKGDTQYF. In DNA, the CDR3 is TGTGCCAGCAGCCACGGAGGGGGCAAGGGAGATACGCAGTATTTT.

The V and J genes are TRBV11-2 and TRBJ2-2, with D possibly TRBD1 on 5 matching bases. CDR3 size: 15 residues. With 2 bases removed from V and 5 bases from J, the gap between germline ends came to 12 bases. CDR1 is SGHAT, CDR2 FQNNGV, per germline. Written as DNA, the CDR3 is TGTGCCAGCAGCTTACAGGACACTGCAACCGGGGAGCTGTTTTTT. Protein: CASSLQDTATGELFF.

The chain combines TRBV2 with TRBJ2-5; weak D call: TRBD2 (6 bases). The CDR3 length is 13 residues. CDR1 SNHLY and CDR2 FYNNEI come from the germline V gene. Between the trimmed V and J ends, which lost 7 bases and 3 bases, there was a span of 12 bases. This chain's CDR3 is CASTRREEETQYF. The CDR3 coding sequence is TGTGCCAGCACCAGGAGGGAGGAAGAGACCCAGTACTTC.

In its sample, this clonotype was seen many times. J is TRBJ2-2 and V is TRBV29-1, with 7 nucleotides matching TRBD2. The CDR3 consists of 19 residues. V was clipped by 2 bases and J by 2 bases; unmatched bases: 17. Per the germline V gene, CDR1 is SQVTM and CDR2 is ANQGSEA. CDR3 sequence: CSVEFRHRGAGVNTGELFF. The CDR3 region has the DNA TGCAGCGTTGAATTCAGGCACCGAGGGGCGGGAGTAAACACCGGGGAGCTGTTTTTT.

This clonotype turned up a few times. The chain recombines TRBV6-2 or TRBV6-3 with TRBJ2-1; 12 positions agree with TRBD2. The V gene's germline CDR1 is MNHEY and CDR2 SVGEGT. There are 16 residues in the CDR3. Trimming removed 5 bases from V and 8 bases from J; junction bases left unmatched: 10. The CDR3 here is CASSDPSGRVIDEQFF. For the CDR3, the DNA is TGTGCCAGCAGTGATCCTAGCGGGAGGGTCATCGATGAGCAGTTCTTC.

This clonotype is a singleton in its sample. The rearrangement uses TRBV19 and TRBJ2-3; D gene ambiguous. The CDR3 loop spans 14 amino acids. Germline CDR1 is LNHDA and CDR2 is SQIVND (reference sequence). Trimming removed 2 bases at V and 5 bases at J, with 11 bases between. The CDR3 sequence is CASSINNWEDTQYF. The CDR3 DNA reads TGTGCCAGTAGTATAAACAACTGGGAAGATACGCAGTATTTT.

This clonotype was counted only a few times. The chain couples TRBV27 to TRBJ2-3; D call uncertain. The CDR3 contains 15 residues. V was trimmed by 5 bases and J by 1 base, leaving 13 bases between them. Germline assignment: CDR1 MNHEY and CDR2 SMNVEV (reference sequence). The CDR3 region has the DNA TGTGCCAGCAGTCCACACAAAGGGCGCACAGATACGCAGTATTTT. Protein product: CASSPHKGRTDTQYF.

This clonotype has ten or more counts. This chain uses TRBV12-3 or TRBV12-4 with TRBJ1-1; tentative D call: TRBD1 (5 bases). The V gene lost 7 bases and the J gene lost 4 bases, with 16 bases spanning the gap. The CDR3 is made up of 14 amino acids. The DNA of the CDR3 is TGTGCCAGCACTTCCCTCGGGGGAGGCACTGAAGCTTTCTTT. Its translation is CASTSLGGGTEAFF.

The chain employs TRBV4-2 and TRBJ2-2; D is uncertain. Trimming removed 11 bases from V and 0 bases from J, with 10 bases in between. The germline gives CDR1 LGHNA, CDR2 YNFKEQ. The CDR3 has 13 residues. The CDR3 sequence: CAVLRTNTGELFF. CDR3 DNA: TGTGCCGTCCTGCGAACGAACACCGGGGAGCTGTTTTTT.

In its sample, this clonotype was seen many times. The gene calls are TRBV6-2 or TRBV6-3 and TRBJ2-1, with 11 bases lining up with TRBD2. Germline V gene lookup returns CDR1 MNHEY and CDR2 SVGEGT. This CDR3 is 19 amino acids long. J gave up 0 bases and V 6 bases, and 13 bases lay outside the gene matches. This CDR3 reads CASRQGKGLADSSYNEQFF. In nucleotides, the CDR3 is TGTGCCAGCAGACAGGGCAAGGGACTAGCGGACAGCTCCTACAATGAGCAGTTCTTC.

This clonotype was seen a handful of times. The chain carries TRBV12-3 or TRBV12-4 and TRBJ2-5, with D possibly matching TRBD2 (6 bases). This CDR3 has 14 residues. V lost 6 bases and J 5 bases, leaving 16 bases between the germline ends. The DNA of the CDR3 is TGTGCCAGCAGGGGGACTGCGTTCGGGGAGACCCAGTACTTC. Amino acid sequence: CASRGTAFGETQYF.

The sample holds many counts of this clonotype. The CDR3 here is CASSLRQGSGYTF. In nucleotides, the CDR3 is TGTGCCAGCAGCCTACGACAGGGGTCGGGCTACACCTTC. V and J are TRBV28 and TRBJ1-2; 8 bases map to TRBD1. Germline assignment: CDR1 MDHEN and CDR2 SYDVKM. The junction had 8 bases not matched to a gene; V was cut back by 6 bases and J by 8 bases. The CDR3 is 13 amino acids.